The 24 T cell receptor beta chains given below trace back to one sample, sequenced in a study of blood T cell repertoires in COVID-19. Profiled with immunoSEQ multiplex PCR; TCRdb holds only in-frame clones, not every one. Of just over 300,000 clones listed, approximately 90% were seen once; the top ten hold just under 9%. The specimen sequenced was PBMCs or T cells enriched from blood (not recorded which). These receptors were taken from a young woman who had recovered from COVID-19.

This rearrangement joins TRBV10-3 to TRBJ1-2; D is possibly TRBD1 (6 bases). Germline lookup yields CDR1 ENHRY and CDR2 SYGVKD. The V end lost 1 base, the J end lost 6 bases, and 12 bases lay between the germline ends. The CDR3 contains 14 residues. CDR3 sequence reads: CAISEYTGFDGYTF. The CDR3 DNA follows: TGTGCCATCAGTGAGTACACAGGGTTTGATGGCTACACCTTC.

This chain connects TRBV18 to TRBJ2-7; TRBD1 matches 7 bases. Per the germline V gene, CDR1 is KGHSH and CDR2 is LQKENI. V shed 6 bases, J shed 6 bases, and the junction held 11 bases outside the gene matches. The CDR3 consists of 14 residues. The CDR3 protein is CASSPTTGQGEQYF. CDR3 sequence (DNA): TGTGCCAGCTCCCCCACGACAGGGCAAGGCGAGCAGTACTTC.

The V gene is TRBV4-3, the J gene TRBJ1-3; no clear D gene. The CDR3 is made up of 15 amino acids. Germline V CDR1 and CDR2: LGHNA, YSLEER. Trimming cost V 2 bases and J 0 bases, with 8 bases left between them. CDR3 in DNA: TGCGCCAGCAGCCAACCCGGTGGCTCTGGAAACACCATATATTTT. It encodes CASSQPGGSGNTIYF.

This chain joins TRBV27 and TRBJ2-2; tentative D call: TRBD2 (7 bases). There are 14 residues in the CDR3. Germline CDR1 reads MNHEY; CDR2 reads SMNVEV (reference sequence). Trimming removed 0 bases at V and 7 bases at J, with 9 bases between. In DNA form, the CDR3 reads TGTGCCAGCAGTTTATCAGGGGGGGGCGGGGAGCTGTTTTTT. Protein: CASSLSGGGGELFF.

The chain is built from TRBV5-4 and TRBJ1-2, with unresolved D. This CDR3 spans 17 amino acids. Trimming stripped 4 bases from V and 8 bases from J, with 27 bases between. Germline CDR1 reads SGHNT; CDR2 reads YYREEE (reference sequence). The CDR3 DNA follows: TGTGCCAGCAGCGCCTCGCCGGACCGCCGGGGTTATGTGGGCTACACCTTC. Translating gives CASSASPDRRGYVGYTF.

This rearrangement joins TRBV5-1 to TRBJ2-7, with D possibly being TRBD1 (5 bases). The length of the CDR3 is 15 residues. Germline V gene data show CDR1 as SGHRS and CDR2 as YFSETQ. The germline V and J ends were trimmed by 0 bases and 2 bases, with 12 bases remaining between them. The DNA for the CDR3 is TGCGCCAGCAGCTTGGTATTTAGGGGAACCTACGAGCAGTACTTC. It is translated as CASSLVFRGTYEQYF.

The sample holds one count of this clone. This rearrangement joins TRBV7-8 to TRBJ1-2, with 9 bases fitting TRBD1. V lost 5 bases to trimming and J lost 0 bases; unmatched junction nucleotides: 7. CDR3 length: 16 residues. Germline-derived CDR1 and CDR2 are SGHVS and FQNEAQ. As DNA, the CDR3 is TGTGCCAGCAGCCTACGACAGGGGGAAGCTAACTATGGCTACACCTTC. This encodes CASSLRQGEANYGYTF. The whole variable domain, filled in from reference TRBV7-8 and TRBJ1-2, reads GAGVSQSPRYKVAKRGQDVALRCDPISGHVSLFWYQQALGQGPEFLTYFQNEAQLDKSGLPSDRFFAERPEGSVSTLKIQRTQQEDSAVYLCASSLRQGEANYGYTFGSGTRLTVV.

This chain uses TRBV7-6 with TRBJ2-1; D is possibly TRBD2 (5 bases). The CDR3 has 12 amino acids. V was pared by 6 bases and J by 3 bases, with 6 bases between. Germline loops: CDR1 SGHVS, CDR2 FNYEAQ. Here the CDR3 reads CASRGDYNEQFF. The CDR3 coding sequence is TGTGCCAGCAGGGGAGACTACAATGAGCAGTTCTTC.

The genes are TRBV25-1 and TRBJ1-2; 7 bases match TRBD1. Germline V CDR1 and CDR2: MGHDK, SYGVNS. The V segment lost 0 bases and the J segment 5 bases; nucleotides outside the gene matches: 12. The CDR3 contains 17 residues. Here the CDR3 DNA reads TGTGCCAGCAGTGAATATGGCGGCAGGGGGAAGATTTATGGCTACACCTTC. Amino acid sequence: CASSEYGGRGKIYGYTF.

This chain links TRBV10-2 with TRBJ2-7; 10 bases are shared with TRBD2. The CDR3 length is 16 residues. CDR1 and CDR2 (germline): WSHSY, SAAADI. J was trimmed by 0 bases and V by 6 bases; bases with no gene match: 8. CDR3 amino acids: CASSLGLAVSSYEQYF. The CDR3 DNA reads as TGCGCCAGCAGCCTCGGACTAGCGGTTAGCTCCTACGAGCAGTACTTC.

The genes are TRBV28 and TRBJ2-7; D is possibly TRBD1 (5 bases). CDR3 length: 15 amino acids. The V gene lost 7 bases and the J gene lost 1 base, with 17 bases spanning the gap. The germline V gene has CDR1 MDHEN and CDR2 SYDVKM. The CDR3 spells CASNVPGQASYEQYF. The CDR3 DNA reads TGTGCCAGCAACGTACCAGGGCAGGCTTCCTACGAGCAGTACTTC.

The chain combines TRBV28 with TRBJ2-3; D may be TRBD2 (6 bases). Germline loops: CDR1 MDHEN, CDR2 SYDVKM. The CDR3 contains 15 residues. V lost 6 bases and J lost 3, with 16 bases in between. The DNA for the CDR3 is TGTGCCAGCAGGATTGGAGGGGATGGTACAGATACGCAGTATTTT. This translates into CASRIGGDGTDTQYF.

The genes are TRBV7-9 and TRBJ1-3; 8 positions match TRBD1. The germline CDR1 and CDR2 sequences are SEHNR and FQNEAQ (reference sequence). J lost 0 bases, V lost 4 bases, and 11 bases had no gene match. The CDR3 is 18 residues long. As DNA, the CDR3 is TGTGCCAGCAGCTCTCCCGGACAGGGTTTCCTCTCTGGAAACACCATATATTTT. Residues: CASSSPGQGFLSGNTIYF.

The sample holds one count of this clone. V gene TRBV5-1 combines with J gene TRBJ2-1, with 8 positions matching TRBD1. The V gene's germline CDR1 is SGHRS and CDR2 YFSETQ. This CDR3 is built from 14 residues. With V trimmed by 1 base and J by 7 bases, 4 bases remained unmatched. The CDR3 sequence is CASSLTGGRNEQFF. The CDR3 DNA sequence: TGCGCCAGCAGCTTGACAGGGGGGCGAAATGAGCAGTTCTTC. The full variable domain, completed using reference TRBV5-1 and TRBJ2-1, is KAGVTQTPRYLIKTRGQQVTLSCSPISGHRSVSWYQQTPGQGLQFLFEYFSETQRNKGNFPGRFSGRQFSNSRSEMNVSTLELGDSALYLCASSLTGGRNEQFFGPGTRLTVL.

The chain uses TRBV6-7 and TRBJ2-7; TRBD1 might be the D (5 bases). TRBV6-7 is noted as an ORF with a role that remains uncertain. This CDR3 region has 15 residues. Trimming removed 0 bases at V and 6 bases at J, with 15 bases between. CDR3 in amino acids: CASSYSSGHRGEQYF. The CDR3 DNA reads as TGTGCCAGCAGTTACTCGAGTGGACATAGAGGCGAGCAGTACTTC.

The count of this clone is one. The V call is TRBV19, the J call TRBJ1-2, with D unresolved. Trimming cost V 10 bases and J 7 bases, with 19 bases left between them. This CDR3 comprises 13 residues. Per the germline V gene, CDR1 is LNHDA and CDR2 is SQIVND (reference sequence). CDR3 coding DNA: TGTGCCACCCAGTTAGGGAGTGCGGGTGGCTACACCTTC. Amino acids: CATQLGSAGGYTF.

Comment on this clone: At the DNA level, this CDR3 is encoded by other sequences in the same sample as well. V is TRBV19 and J is TRBJ1-5; no clear D. Germline CDR1 reads LNHDA; CDR2 reads SQIVND (reference sequence). V gave up 3 bases and J gave up 0 bases, with 9 bases separating them. The length of the CDR3 is 15 residues. The CDR3 DNA reads TGTGCCAGTAGTATTGCGGGTTATAGCAATCAGCCCCAGCATTTT. It yields the protein CASSIAGYSNQPQHF.

The chain is built from TRBV2 and TRBJ2-3; D gene uncertain. The CDR3 length is 12 residues. The germline V and J ends were trimmed by 8 bases and 2 bases, with 8 bases remaining between them. Germline CDR1 reads SNHLY; CDR2 reads FYNNEI. The CDR3 is CASVRLTDTQYF. CDR3 nucleotides: TGTGCCAGCGTCCGACTCACAGATACGCAGTATTTT.

This clone was detected a few times. J is TRBJ2-2 and V is TRBV7-2; no firm D call. CDR3 length: 14 residues. Trimming shortened V by 5 bases and J by 1 base, and 8 bases separated the two germline ends. Germline CDR1 is SGHTA and CDR2 is FQGNSA. Written as DNA, the CDR3 is TGTGCCAGCAGCATAGTATGGAACACCGGGGAGCTGTTTTTT. Translation gives CASSIVWNTGELFF.

As DNA, the CDR3 is TGTGCCAGTAGCCTCCCGGGACACATATACAATGAGCAGTTCTTC. Translating it yields CASSLPGHIYNEQFF. The genes are TRBV19 and TRBJ2-1, with D possibly matching TRBD1 (6 bases). Germline CDR1 and CDR2: LNHDA and SQIVND (reference sequence). The CDR3 is 15 amino acids. The V end lost 6 bases, the J end lost 4 bases, and 16 bases lay between the germline ends.

This chain links TRBV7-9 with TRBJ2-1; 9 bases map to TRBD2. The CDR3 has 15 residues. With 0 bases clipped from V and 6 bases from J, the junction kept 3 bases outside the gene matches. Germline V CDR1 and CDR2: SEHNR, FQNEAQ (reference sequence). The CDR3 loop is CASSLAGGRANEQFF. In DNA, the CDR3 is TGTGCCAGCAGCTTAGCAGGCGGGAGGGCCAATGAGCAGTTCTTC.

The genes are TRBV24-1 and TRBJ1-5, with 11 nucleotides matching TRBD1. J was trimmed by 6 bases and V by 4 bases; bases with no gene match: 4. This CDR3 comprises 15 residues. CDR1 and CDR2 (germline): KGHDR, SFDVKD. In nucleotides, the CDR3 is TGTGCCACCAGTGAGGGGACAGGGGGGACTCAGCCCCAGCATTTT. Amino acids: CATSEGTGGTQPQHF.

The chain combines TRBV28 with TRBJ1-2, with D perhaps TRBD1 (6 bases). The germline V and J ends were trimmed by 6 bases and 4 bases, with 21 bases remaining between them. The CDR3 spans 16 residues. CDR1 MDHEN and CDR2 SYDVKM come from the germline V gene. The DNA of the CDR3 is TGTGCCAGCAGCCCCCAAAAGAGGGGGACGGCCTATGGCTACACCTTC. It encodes CASSPQKRGTAYGYTF.

V and J are TRBV7-3 and TRBJ2-3; D is undetermined. This CDR3 is built from 11 residues. Trimming removed 8 bases from V and 3 bases from J, with 6 bases in between. CDR1 and CDR2 from the germline V gene are SGHTA and FQGTGA. Here the CDR3 reads CASLRTDTQYF. In DNA, the CDR3 is TGTGCCAGCCTGAGAACAGATACGCAGTATTTT.